A single TCR beta chain is shown here with its context. Its target is unknown. For CDR3 and TCR beta VDJ profiling, genomic DNA was the template used. TCRdb called the reads again in MiXCR, with one record for every CDR3 protein. The sample lists 150,000 to 200,000 distinct CDR3 sequences; roughly 50% were seen once. Patients sequenced had flow cytometry evidence of CD8+CD57+ cell expansion. In all patients, the disease was severe acquired aplastic anemia. Blood came from patients not yet given any therapy. The entry originates in a study of CD8+CD57+ T cells in acquired aplastic anemia. As for the study in general: Sorted CD4+ and CD8+ cells yielded DNA averaging approximately 3 ug.

CDR1 and CDR2 (germline): SQVTM, ANQGSEA. This CDR3 is 13 amino acids long. Trimming took 7 bases from V and 3 from J, leaving 13 bases between them. Regarding the study as a whole: Some 29 shared CD8+ CDR3s appeared highly expressed within patients' immunodominant clones.

The TCR sequence derives from a human donor with aplastic anemia. V and J are TRBV29-1 and TRBJ2-1; a possible D gene is TRBD1 (6 bases). The source material was sorted CD4+, CD8+, or CD8+CD57+ T cells (not recorded which) from PBMCs. CDR3: CSARTAVYNEQFF. CDR3 DNA sequence: TGCAGCGCCCGGACAGCAGTCTACAATGAGCAGTTCTTC.